These 23 T cell receptor beta chains originate from one sample sequenced in a study of early stage breast cancer tumors. Generated by immunoSEQ multiplex PCR, the TCRdb table keeps only in-frame clones and is missing some. Of tens of thousands of clones listed, roughly 50% are singletons. The sequencing sample was made of breast tumor tissue. The receptors here all came from a person between 50 and 60 years old with breast cancer.

This clone was seen a few times. At one end the junction does not follow the germline gene, possibly because of a read error. V is TRBV7-7 and J is TRBJ2-5; the D call may be TRBD1 or TRBD2 (5 bases each). CDR1 is SSHAT and CDR2 is FNYEAQ in the germline V gene (reference sequence). The length of the CDR3 is 12 residues. The DNA for the CDR3 is TGTGCTAGCAGCTCAGAGGGGCAGGGCCAGTACTTC. Translation: CASSSEGQGQYF.

The chain is built from TRBV7-2 and TRBJ2-7, with D perhaps TRBD1 (6 bases). The CDR3 totals 14 residues. Trimming removed 2 bases from V and 2 bases from J, with 10 bases in between. Germline loops: CDR1 SGHTA, CDR2 FQGNSA. CDR3 in amino acids: CASSLSRDTYEQYF. The CDR3 DNA sequence: TGTGCCAGCAGCTTAAGTCGGGACACCTACGAGCAGTACTTC.

The genes are TRBV10-3 and TRBJ2-5; 13 nucleotides agree with TRBD2. CDR1 is ENHRY, CDR2 SYGVKD, per germline. With 0 bases clipped from V and 4 bases from J, the junction kept 11 bases outside the gene matches. The CDR3 length is 19 residues. The CDR3 sequence: CAISESNMRLAGGRETQYF. The CDR3 coding sequence is TGTGCCATCAGTGAGTCTAATATGCGACTAGCGGGAGGAAGAGAGACCCAGTACTTC.

This sequence joins TRBV30 and TRBJ1-2, with 10 bases that match TRBD1. V lost 3 bases and J lost 3; bases outside the gene matches: 1. This CDR3 contains 13 residues. CDR1 is GTSNPN, CDR2 SVGIG, per germline (reference sequence). The CDR3 coding sequence is TGTGCCTGGAGCGGACAGGGGGACTATGGCTACACCTTC. It yields the protein CAWSGQGDYGYTF.

The chain combines TRBV4-3 with TRBJ1-1; possible D gene TRBD1, 5 bases. The V and J ends lost 0 bases and 3 bases respectively, with 11 bases between them. Germline V CDR1 and CDR2: LGHNA, YSLEER. The CDR3 spans 15 residues. The CDR3 spells CASSQDVWGHTEAFF. The DNA for the CDR3 is TGCGCCAGCAGCCAAGATGTGTGGGGCCACACTGAAGCTTTCTTT.

This clone has more than one count but fewer than ten. The rearrangement links TRBV2 to TRBJ1-2; no definite D call. The CDR3 runs to 13 residues. V shed 7 bases and J shed 7 bases, with 16 bases lying between them. Germline V gene lookup returns CDR1 SNHLY and CDR2 FYNNEI. The CDR3 sequence is CASTSDSEGGYTF. For the CDR3, the DNA is TGTGCCAGCACCTCCGACTCGGAGGGTGGCTACACCTTC.

The chain is built from TRBV5-6 and TRBJ2-2; no reliable D call. The CDR3 runs 13 residues. V was clipped by 0 bases and J by 0 bases, with 0 bases between them. CDR1 and CDR2 (germline): SGHDT, YYEEEE. Written as DNA, the CDR3 is TGTGCCAGCAGCTTGGCGAACACCGGGGAGCTGTTTTTT. Its translation: CASSLANTGELFF.

The DNA of the CDR3 is TGCGCCAGCAGCATACGGGGATCTAGGTATAGAGATACGCAGTATTTT. It codes for CASSIRGSRYRDTQYF. The V gene is TRBV5-1, the J gene TRBJ2-3; the D gene is possibly TRBD2 (5 bases). This CDR3 is 16 amino acids long. In germline, CDR1 is SGHRS, CDR2 YFSETQ. Trimming stripped 4 bases from V and 5 bases from J, with 20 bases between. The full variable domain, with the rest looked up from reference TRBV5-1 and TRBJ2-3, is KAGVTQTPRYLIKTRGQQVTLSCSPISGHRSVSWYQQTPGQGLQFLFEYFSETQRNKGNFPGRFSGRQFSNSRSEMNVSTLELGDSALYLCASSIRGSRYRDTQYFGPGTRLTVL.

The gene calls are TRBV6-6 and TRBJ2-1; D may be TRBD2 (6 bases). The V and J ends lost 2 bases and 0 bases respectively, with 11 bases between them. Germline V CDR1 and CDR2: MNHNY, SVGAGI (reference sequence). The CDR3 runs 16 residues. Here the CDR3 reads CASSYGGRSSYNEQFF. The CDR3 bases are TGTGCCAGCAGTTACGGAGGGAGAAGCTCCTACAATGAGCAGTTCTTC.

The chain links TRBV30 to TRBJ2-1, with a weak D call TRBD1 (5 bases). V was shortened by 2 bases and J by 7 bases, with 15 bases between the two germline ends. Germline V lookup: CDR1 GTSNPN, CDR2 SVGIG (reference sequence). The CDR3 extends over 14 amino acids. This CDR3 reads CAWSSSSGFNEQFF. CDR3 coding DNA: TGTGCCTGGAGTTCTTCTTCAGGGTTTAATGAGCAGTTCTTC. The full variable domain, its missing parts supplied by reference TRBV30 and TRBJ2-1, is SQTIHQWPATLVQPVGSPLSLECTVEGTSNPNLYWYRQAAGRGLQLLFYSVGIGQISSEVPQNLSASRPQDRQFILSSKKLLLSDSGFYLCAWSSSSGFNEQFFGPGTRLTVL.

This chain uses TRBV7-9 with TRBJ2-7; D not certain. V was pared by 0 bases and J by 2 bases, with 8 bases between. The CDR3 loop spans 14 amino acids. In germline, CDR1 is SEHNR, CDR2 FQNEAQ (reference sequence). The CDR3 loop reads CASSLAHRAYEQYF. In DNA, the CDR3 is TGTGCCAGCAGCTTAGCGCACAGAGCCTACGAGCAGTACTTC. The full variable domain, completed using reference TRBV7-9 and TRBJ2-7, is DTGVSQNPRHKITKRGQNVTFRCDPISEHNRLYWYRQTLGQGPEFLTYFQNEAQLEKSRLLSDRFSAERPKGSFSTLEIQRTEQGDSAMYLCASSLAHRAYEQYFGPGTRLTVT.

The chain carries TRBV21-1 and TRBJ2-7. TRBV21-1 is flagged as a pseudogene. The CDR3 consists of 10 residues. CDR3 nucleotides: TGTGCCAGCAGCGCCTACGAGCAGTACTTC. Its translation: CASSAYEQYF.

The rearrangement links TRBV11-2 to TRBJ2-7; either TRBD1 or TRBD2 may supply D (5 bases each). The CDR3 is made up of 13 amino acids. V lost 5 bases to trimming and J lost 6 bases, with 14 bases between them. Germline CDR1 SGHAT, CDR2 FQNNGV. CDR3 bases: TGTGCCAGCAGCACATGGGGGTCCCGCGAGCAGTACTTC. This sequence encodes CASSTWGSREQYF.

The chain joins TRBV7-9 to TRBJ2-3; D gene uncertain. V lost 2 bases and J 4 bases, leaving 4 bases between the germline ends. Per the germline V gene, CDR1 is SEHNR and CDR2 is FQNEAQ (reference sequence). This CDR3 is 12 amino acids long. In nucleotides, the CDR3 is TGTGCCAGCAGCTTAATTTCAGATACGCAGTATTTT. Translation gives CASSLISDTQYF.

The chain is built from TRBV2 and TRBJ2-4; D possibly corresponds to TRBD1 (6 bases). Germline values: CDR1 SNHLY, CDR2 FYNNEI. The V end was cut by 5 bases, the J end by 7 bases, with 15 bases between. CDR3 size: 14 residues. The CDR3 protein is CASSHYKDRNIQYF. Here the CDR3 DNA reads TGTGCCAGCAGTCATTATAAAGACAGGAACATTCAGTACTTC.

J is TRBJ2-3 and V is TRBV5-1; 7 positions match TRBD2. The CDR3 spans 16 residues. Trimming cost V 1 base and J 5 bases; bases outside gene matches: 10. From germline, CDR1 is SGHRS and CDR2 YFSETQ. CDR3 coding DNA: TGCGCCAGCAGCTTGCCCTTAGCGGGCCAAGGAGATACGCAGTATTTT. This encodes CASSLPLAGQGDTQYF.

In this sample, this clone turned up a few times. CDR3 sequence reads: CASSSSRGVGYTF. In DNA, the CDR3 is TGTGCCAGCAGCTCAAGCAGGGGAGTCGGCTACACCTTC. This chain links TRBV11-2 with TRBJ1-2; D may be TRBD1 (6 bases). Germline assignment: CDR1 SGHAT and CDR2 FQNNGV. CDR3 length: 13 amino acids. Trimming left V 4 bases short and J 8 bases short, with 14 bases between.

This chain uses TRBV7-2 with TRBJ2-7, with TRBD1 matching 10 bases. From germline, CDR1 is SGHTA and CDR2 FQGNSA. The CDR3 loop spans 12 amino acids. V was pared by 5 bases and J by 6 bases, with 1 base of the junction left unmatched. CDR3 DNA: TGTGCCAGCAGCCGGACAGGGGGCGAGCAGTACTTC. This codes for CASSRTGGEQYF.

This clone was seen a handful of times. This chain joins TRBV7-8 and TRBJ1-2; possible D gene TRBD1, 5 bases. Deletions cut 4 bases from V and 2 bases from J, with 14 bases between. Germline V gene lookup returns CDR1 SGHVS and CDR2 FQNEAQ. CDR3 length: 15 residues. CDR3: CASSYSIGTNYGYTF. The CDR3 region has the DNA TGTGCCAGCAGCTACAGTATCGGGACCAACTATGGCTACACCTTC.

The genes are TRBV5-6 and TRBJ2-1; tentatively, D is TRBD1 (6 bases). The CDR3 is 14 amino acids. With 4 bases removed from V and 9 bases from J, the gap between germline ends came to 17 bases. The germline gives CDR1 SGHDT, CDR2 YYEEEE. The CDR3 region is CASSPAHRAPEQFF. The CDR3 nucleotides read TGTGCCAGCAGCCCTGCCCACAGGGCCCCTGAGCAGTTCTTC.

The chain combines TRBV7-2 with TRBJ2-5; D perhaps matches TRBD1 (6 bases). CDR1 and CDR2 from the germline V gene are SGHTA and FQGNSA. The CDR3 totals 15 residues. V shed 5 bases and J shed 6 bases, with 19 bases lying between them. DNA of the CDR3: TGTGCCAGCAGCCATACCCATCGACAGGTCCAGACCCAGTACTTC. Translated, it gives CASSHTHRQVQTQYF.

The chain combines TRBV4-3 with TRBJ2-7, with 8 bases that match TRBD2. J was trimmed by 6 bases and V by 2 bases; bases with no gene match: 9. Germline CDR1 and CDR2: LGHNA and YSLEER. This CDR3 spans 15 amino acids. The CDR3 is CASSQQRELGLEQYF. In nucleotides, the CDR3 is TGCGCCAGCAGCCAACAGCGGGAGCTGGGACTCGAGCAGTACTTC.

The CDR3 loop reads CASSPQGVNTEAFF. The CDR3 DNA sequence: TGTGCCAGCAGCCCTCAGGGTGTGAACACTGAAGCTTTCTTT. This chain uses TRBV6-6 with TRBJ1-1; tentatively, D is TRBD1 (5 bases). The ends were cut back, 6 bases at V and 0 bases at J, with 11 bases in the middle. Germline loops: CDR1 MNHNY, CDR2 SVGAGI (reference sequence). CDR3 length: 14 residues.